This entry lists 15 T cell receptor beta chains sequenced from one sample in a study of T-cell reconstitution after alpha-beta-depleted transplantation in children. It was with unique molecular identifiers that the TCRbeta library was prepared. TCRdb re-analysed the PCR reads in MiXCR, keeping a single row per CDR3 protein. This sample carries 780,000 or so distinct CDR3 sequences, 15% to 20% of them seen once, and the ten largest clones take roughly 5%. The material sequenced was PBMCs, mostly from graft donor cells, taken 360 days after TCRalphabeta/CD19-depleted stem cell transplant. The receptors originated from a male patient younger than 18 who had a stem cell transplant for acute lymphoblastic leukemia, so the T cells may come from the graft donor.

This clonotype was observed many times. The chain links TRBV10-3 to TRBJ2-5; D is possibly TRBD2 (5 bases). Trimming stripped 3 bases from V and 4 bases from J, with 15 bases between. The germline gives CDR1 ENHRY, CDR2 SYGVKD. The CDR3 is made up of 15 amino acids. CDR3 sequence (DNA): TGTGCCATCAGTGAAAACCCGGGATCCCCAGAGACCCAGTACTTC. Protein sequence: CAISENPGSPETQYF.

This clonotype showed up just a few times. The rearrangement joins TRBV19 to TRBJ1-5; D is unclear. Germline CDR1 and CDR2: LNHDA and SQIVND (reference sequence). The CDR3 contains 14 residues. Trimming took off 1 base at V and 5 bases at J, with 9 bases between the two ends. The CDR3 DNA is TGTGCCAGTAGTATAGTAGGTTTAGATCAGCCCCAGCATTTT. This sequence encodes CASSIVGLDQPQHF.

This clonotype was seen many times. The chain links TRBV7-3 to TRBJ2-1; tentatively, D is TRBD1 (6 bases). This CDR3 region has 16 residues. V lost 3 bases, J lost 4 bases, and 16 bases lay in between. The germline CDR1 and CDR2 sequences are SGHTA and FQGTGA. DNA for the CDR3: TGTGCCAGCAGCTTCTCCTACAGGGACGGATACAATGAGCAGTTCTTC. Translation: CASSFSYRDGYNEQFF. Using reference TRBV7-3 and TRBJ2-1 for the parts outside the CDR3, the full variable domain is GAGVSQTPSNKVTEKGKYVELRCDPISGHTALYWYRQSLGQGPEFLIYFQGTGAADDSGLPNDRFFAVRPEGSVSTLKIQRTERGDSAVYLCASSFSYRDGYNEQFFGPGTRLTVL.

V is TRBV4-1 and J is TRBJ1-5; TRBD1 aligns across 7 bases. The CDR3 is made up of 16 amino acids. Germline V gene lookup returns CDR1 MGHRA and CDR2 YSYEKL. The V segment lost 8 bases and the J segment 2 bases; nucleotides outside the gene matches: 12. The CDR3 sequence: CASGLRGPQGNQPQHF. CDR3 DNA sequence: TGCGCCAGCGGGTTAAGGGGGCCCCAGGGCAATCAGCCCCAGCATTTT.

The sample holds a few counts of this clonotype. This chain uses TRBV5-6 with TRBJ2-7; D is perhaps TRBD1 (7 bases). V lost 2 bases and J 6 bases, leaving 15 bases between the germline ends. The CDR3 extends over 14 amino acids. Germline CDR1 SGHDT, CDR2 YYEEEE. This chain's CDR3 is CASSFDGQGGEQYF. The CDR3 region has the DNA TGTGCCAGCAGCTTTGACGGGCAGGGGGGCGAGCAGTACTTC.

This CDR3 is CASNRQKNTGELFF. CDR3 DNA: TGTGCCAGCAATAGGCAGAAGAACACCGGGGAGCTGTTTTTT. The rearrangement uses TRBV11-2 and TRBJ2-2; no definite D call. Germline CDR1 is SGHAT and CDR2 is FQNNGV. The V gene lost 7 bases and the J gene lost 1 base, with 10 bases spanning the gap. The CDR3 contains 14 residues. The whole variable domain, filled in from reference TRBV11-2 and TRBJ2-2, reads EAGVAQSPRYKIIEKRQSVAFWCNPISGHATLYWYQQILGQGPKLLIQFQNNGVVDDSQLPKDRFSAERLKGVDSTLKIQPAKLEDSAVYLCASNRQKNTGELFFGEGSRLTVL.

The chain uses TRBV4-1 and TRBJ1-4, with 9 bases aligning to TRBD1. Germline values: CDR1 MGHRA, CDR2 YSYEKL. With V trimmed by 3 bases and J by 5 bases, 10 bases remained unmatched. This CDR3 comprises 17 residues. The CDR3 DNA sequence: TGCGCCAGCAGCCAGTTACTTTCGGACAGGGGAAATGAAAAACTGTTTTTT. This gives the protein CASSQLLSDRGNEKLFF.

This rearrangement joins TRBV4-1 to TRBJ1-6; a possible D gene is TRBD1 (5 bases). This CDR3 spans 16 amino acids. CDR1 is MGHRA and CDR2 is YSYEKL in the germline V gene. The V end was cut by 5 bases, the J end by 4 bases, with 15 bases between. The CDR3 DNA is TGCGCCAGCAGCGACAGATCCGGGAGTTATAATTCACCCCTCCACTTT. This translates into CASSDRSGSYNSPLHF.

This clonotype was counted only a few times. The chain links TRBV29-1 to TRBJ2-7, with a possible D match to TRBD1 (6 bases). This CDR3 region has 14 residues. CDR1 and CDR2 from the germline V gene are SQVTM and ANQGSEA. Trimming pared 7 bases from V and 0 bases from J, leaving 16 bases between. CDR3 sequence reads: CSARSGTPSYEQYF. The DNA of the CDR3 is TGCAGCGCCCGATCCGGGACACCCTCCTACGAGCAGTACTTC.

The chain has TRBV11-2 and TRBJ2-3, with D perhaps matching TRBD1 (5 bases). V was cut by 5 bases and J by 0 bases, with 9 bases left in between. The CDR3 length is 14 residues. CDR1 and CDR2 from the germline V gene are SGHAT and FQNNGV. The CDR3 nucleotides read TGTGCCAGCAGCATATACAGGAGCACAGATACGCAGTATTTT. Translation gives CASSIYRSTDTQYF.

The chain combines TRBV2 with TRBJ2-3; TRBD2 matches at 13 bases. Trimming took 5 bases from V and 1 from J; bases not matched to a gene: 9. The CDR3 totals 18 residues. Germline CDR1 reads SNHLY; CDR2 reads FYNNEI. The CDR3 DNA reads TGTGCCAGCAGTTTCGGGTTCACTAGCGGGAGGGGCACAGATACGCAGTATTTT. As protein: CASSFGFTSGRGTDTQYF.

This clonotype came up a few times. The chain's CDR3 is CASSPLFGDSYEQYF. The CDR3 DNA reads as TGCGCCAGCAGCCCCCTCTTTGGGGATTCCTACGAGCAGTACTTC. The gene calls are TRBV4-1 and TRBJ2-7; D ambiguous. The CDR3 totals 15 residues. Looked up from germline, CDR1 is MGHRA and CDR2 is YSYEKL. Trimming removed 4 bases from V and 1 base from J, with 14 bases in between.

This clonotype showed up many times. The chain couples TRBV18 to TRBJ1-4; D not certain. The germline V gene has CDR1 KGHSH and CDR2 LQKENI. V lost 2 bases and J lost 3, with 7 bases in between. This CDR3 has 14 amino acids. The CDR3: CASSPGQPNEKLFF. Here the CDR3 DNA reads TGTGCCAGCTCACCAGGGCAGCCTAATGAAAAACTGTTTTTT.

The chain combines TRBV7-3 with TRBJ1-2; 11 bases agree with TRBD1. The CDR3 extends over 14 amino acids. The V and J ends lost 4 bases and 8 bases, in that order; junction bases with no gene match: 6. Germline V gene sequence: CDR1 SGHTA, CDR2 FQGTGA. The CDR3 nucleotides are TGTGCCAGCAGCTCGGACAGGGGGCCGGGAGGCTACACCTTC. Its protein is CASSSDRGPGGYTF.

In its sample, this clonotype was seen a few times. The chain couples TRBV10-3 to TRBJ2-1; no definite D call. The CDR3 has 14 amino acids. Trimming cost V 0 bases and J 5 bases, with 8 bases left between them. Germline loops: CDR1 ENHRY, CDR2 SYGVKD. CDR3 coding DNA: TGTGCCATCAGTGAGTCGGTCTCGAACAATGAGCAGTTCTTC. It codes for CAISESVSNNEQFF.